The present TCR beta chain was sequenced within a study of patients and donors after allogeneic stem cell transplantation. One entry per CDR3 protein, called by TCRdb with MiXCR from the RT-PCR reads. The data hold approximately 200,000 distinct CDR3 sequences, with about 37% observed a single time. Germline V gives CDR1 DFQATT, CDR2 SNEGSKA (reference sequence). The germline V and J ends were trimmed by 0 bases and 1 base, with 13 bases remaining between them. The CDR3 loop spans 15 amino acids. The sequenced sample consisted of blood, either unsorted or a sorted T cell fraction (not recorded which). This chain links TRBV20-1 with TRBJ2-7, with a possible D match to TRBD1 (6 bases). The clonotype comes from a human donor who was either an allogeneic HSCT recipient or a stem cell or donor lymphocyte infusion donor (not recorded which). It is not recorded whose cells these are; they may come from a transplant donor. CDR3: CSARDGGGSSYEQYF. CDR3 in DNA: TGCAGTGCTAGAGATGGGGGCGGTTCTTCCTACGAGCAGTACTTC.